The rows below give T cell receptor beta chains drawn from one sample of a study of shared clonotypes between healthy human individuals. Some clones are missing from TCRdb's copy, which holds only in-frame ones; the method was immunoSEQ multiplex PCR. Here the sample spans around 2.5 million clones, 93% being singletons. Sequences were obtained from naive CD4+ T cells from PBMCs. These receptors came from a man aged 18-30 years in good health. Some clones in this sample may be carry-over from other donors' samples. Both conserved end residues are part of each CDR3. D genes are given only for firm matches. Size is omitted from some rows. Given values are once, few, many or a class for expanded clones.

TRBV7-2	NA	NA	TRBJ1-1	18	TGTGCCAGCAGCTTAGCGGGCCACAGTAGGGCGGAGGACACTGAAGCTTTCTTT	CASSLAGHSRAEDTEAFF
TRBV20-1	NA	NA	TRBJ2-7	11	TGCAGTGCTAGTTGGGAGATCGAGCAGTACTTC	CSASWEIEQYF
TRBV18	NA	NA	TRBJ1-3	15	TGTGCCAGCTCACCCGGCCGGGACGCTGGAAACACCATATATTTT	CASSPGRDAGNTIYF
TRBV5-1	NA	NA	TRBJ2-7	15	TGCGCCAGCAGCCCCGGGCAGTACAGCTCCTACGAGCAGTACTTC	CASSPGQYSSYEQYF
TRBV28	NA	NA	TRBJ1-2	15	TGTGCCAGCAGTTTCTTCAGGGAGCCCAACTATGGCTACACCTTC	CASSFFREPNYGYTF
TRBV10-3	NA	NA	TRBJ1-2	15	TGTGCCATCAACGGACGAAAAGGGGCTAACTATGGCTACACCTTC	CAINGRKGANYGYTF
TRBV25-1	NA	NA	TRBJ1-1	14	TGTGCCAGCAGTGTGGCAGGACAGAACACTGAAGCTTTCTTT	CASSVAGQNTEAFF
TRBV28	NA	NA	TRBJ2-2	15	TGTGCCAGCAGTTTCGCAGGGACCAGGGCAGGGGAGCTGTTTTTT	CASSFAGTRAGELFF
TRBV4-3	NA	NA	TRBJ1-4	18	TGCGCCAGCAGCCAAGAATATGGCCCCGACAAAGTAAATGAAAAACTGTTTTTT	CASSQEYGPDKVNEKLFF
TRBV5-1	NA	NA	TRBJ2-1	15	TGCGCCAGCAGCTTGGCCGCAAGCTCCTACAATGAGCAGTTCTTC	CASSLAASSYNEQFF
TRBV28	NA	NA	TRBJ2-5	16	TGTGCCAGCGGGGGGCAGGGGGGATTGATAGTGGAGACCCAGTACTTC	CASGGQGGLIVETQYF
TRBV11-2	NA	NA	TRBJ2-1	13	TGTGCCAGCAGTGCTGTACCCTACAATGAGCAGTTCTTC	CASSAVPYNEQFF
TRBV10-3	TRBD1	NA	TRBJ1-2	15	TGTGCCATCAGTCCTTTAGGACAGGGCGGCTATGGCTACACCTTC	CAISPLGQGGYGYTF
TRBV10-3	NA	NA	TRBJ1-2	16	TGTGCCATCAGTGTACTTTCGGGGGACGCCCTCGCCGGCTACACCTTC	CAISVLSGDALAGYTF
TRBV5-1	NA	NA	TRBJ2-1	11	TGCGCCAGCAGCCTTTACAATGAGCAGTTCTTC	CASSLYNEQFF
TRBV10-3	NA	once	TRBJ2-1	10	TGTGCCACAGGGAGGGGGGAGCAGTTCTTC	CATGRGEQFF
TRBV10-3	TRBD1	once	TRBJ1-6	16	TGTGCCATCAGTGAGGGGACAGGGGCGTCGTGGTCACCCCTCCACTTT	CAISEGTGASWSPLHF
TRBV5-5	TRBD1	NA	TRBJ2-7	15	TGTGCCAGCAGCTTGGCCTTTAGGGACAGCTACGAGCAGTACTTC	CASSLAFRDSYEQYF
TRBV13	TRBD1	NA	TRBJ1-3	15	TGTGCCAGCAGCATCTACAGGGGGGGAGGAAACACCATATATTTT	CASSIYRGGGNTIYF
TRBV5-6	TRBD2	NA	TRBJ2-1	12	TGTGCCAGCAGCGTATCCGGGACTAGCGTTGTCTTC	CASSVSGTSVVF
TRBV5-4	NA	NA	TRBJ2-1	16	TGTGCCAGCAGCTCCAGGCGGGACAGCTCCTACAATGAGCAGTTCTTC	CASSSRRDSSYNEQFF
TRBV29-1	TRBD1	NA	TRBJ2-3	12	TGCAGCGTCGACAGGGGAACAGATACGCAGTATTTT	CSVDRGTDTQYF
TRBV7-2	NA	NA	TRBJ1-2	14	TGTGCCAGCAGCCACCCCGGTCCGAGCTATGGCTACACCTTC	CASSHPGPSYGYTF
TRBV19	NA	NA	TRBJ1-1	14	TGTGCCAGTAGTATTTCCGGCCCGAACACTGAAGCTTTCTTT	CASSISGPNTEAFF
TRBV14	NA	few	TRBJ1-5	13	TGTGCCAGCAGCCGGACAGGCAATCAGCCCCAGCATTTT	CASSRTGNQPQHF
TRBV28	NA	NA	TRBJ2-7	15	TGTGCCAGCAGTCTAAGGGGCCGCCCACCCTACGAGCAGTACTTC	CASSLRGRPPYEQYF
TRBV9	NA	NA	TRBJ2-5	13	TGTGCCAGCAGCGTAGCGTTAAGGGAGACCCAGTACTTC	CASSVALRETQYF
TRBV19	NA	NA	TRBJ2-2	18	TGTGCCAGTAGTAATCGTTGGTTGGGGACTCCGAACACCGGGGAGCTGTTTTTT	CASSNRWLGTPNTGELFF
TRBV6-4	TRBD1	NA	TRBJ1-1	17	TGTGCCAGCAGTGACTCCTACAGGGGGCAACGGGACACTGAAGCTTTCTTT	CASSDSYRGQRDTEAFF
TRBV28	TRBD2	NA	TRBJ2-3	15	TGTGCCAGCAGCCTTAGCTCGGGGGGGTCAGATACGCAGTATTTT	CASSLSSGGSDTQYF
TRBV28	NA	few	TRBJ1-4	11	TGTGCCAGCCGGGGCGTTGAAAAACTGTTTTTT	CASRGVEKLFF
TRBV4-3	TRBD1	NA	TRBJ1-5	14	TGCGCCAGCAGTCACGACAGGGACAATCAGCCCCAGCATTTT	CASSHDRDNQPQHF
TRBV7-8	TRBD2	NA	TRBJ2-1	16	TGTGCCAGCAGCTCACAGACTAGCGGGAGGGTCAATGAGCAGTTCTTC	CASSSQTSGRVNEQFF
TRBV7-9	NA	once	TRBJ2-1	11	TGTGCTGTTGGACAAAACAATGAGCAGTTCTTC	CAVGQNNEQFF
TRBV7-2	NA	NA	TRBJ2-7	17	TGTGCCAGCAGCCTTTTAGCGGCTCGGCAGGGGTACTACGAGCAGTACTTC	CASSLLAARQGYYEQYF
TRBV6-5	NA	NA	TRBJ1-2	15	TGTGCCAGCATCCCCGGGTGGGCGGCCAACTATGGCTACACCTTC	CASIPGWAANYGYTF
TRBV19	NA	few	TRBJ1-2	15	TGTGCCAGTAGGCTCGGGCCGATGGGGTTCTATGGCTACACCTTC	CASRLGPMGFYGYTF